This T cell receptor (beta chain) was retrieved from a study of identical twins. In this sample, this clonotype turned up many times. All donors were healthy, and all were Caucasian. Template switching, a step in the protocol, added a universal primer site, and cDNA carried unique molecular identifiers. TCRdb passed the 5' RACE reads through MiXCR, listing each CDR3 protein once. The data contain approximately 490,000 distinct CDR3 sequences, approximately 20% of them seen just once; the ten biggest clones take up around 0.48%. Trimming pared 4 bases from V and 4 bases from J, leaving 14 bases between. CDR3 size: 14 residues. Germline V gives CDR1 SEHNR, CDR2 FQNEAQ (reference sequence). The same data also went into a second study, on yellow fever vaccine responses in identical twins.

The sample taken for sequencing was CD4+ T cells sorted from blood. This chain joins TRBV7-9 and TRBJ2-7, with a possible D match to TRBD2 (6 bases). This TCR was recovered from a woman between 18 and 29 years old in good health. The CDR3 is CASSYGGGGYEQYF. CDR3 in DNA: TGTGCCAGCAGCTATGGGGGAGGCGGGTACGAGCAGTACTTC.